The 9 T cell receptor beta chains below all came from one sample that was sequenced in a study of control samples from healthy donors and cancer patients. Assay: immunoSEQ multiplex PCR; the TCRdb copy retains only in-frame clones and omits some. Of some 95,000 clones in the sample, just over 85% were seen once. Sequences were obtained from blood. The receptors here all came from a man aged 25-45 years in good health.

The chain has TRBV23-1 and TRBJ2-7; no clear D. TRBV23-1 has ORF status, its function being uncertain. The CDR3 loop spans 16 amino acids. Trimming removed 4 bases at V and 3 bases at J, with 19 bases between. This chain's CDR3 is CASSPNGGATNYEQYF. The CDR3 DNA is TGCGCCAGCAGTCCCAACGGTGGAGCGACAAACTACGAGCAGTACTTC.

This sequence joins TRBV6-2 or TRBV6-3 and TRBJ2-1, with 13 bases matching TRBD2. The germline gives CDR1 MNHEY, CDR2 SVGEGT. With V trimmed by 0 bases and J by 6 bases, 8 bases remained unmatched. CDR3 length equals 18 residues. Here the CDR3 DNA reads TGTGCCAGCAGTTACTCAATGCGGACTAGCGGGAGTGCCAATGAGCAGTTCTTC. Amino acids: CASSYSMRTSGSANEQFF.

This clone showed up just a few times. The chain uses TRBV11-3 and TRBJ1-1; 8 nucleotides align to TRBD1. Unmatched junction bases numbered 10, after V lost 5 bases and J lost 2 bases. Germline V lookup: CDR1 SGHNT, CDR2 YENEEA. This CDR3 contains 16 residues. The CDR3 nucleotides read TGTGCCAGCAGCCAATTTTCGGGACAGGACAACACTGAAGCTTTCTTT. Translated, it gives CASSQFSGQDNTEAFF.

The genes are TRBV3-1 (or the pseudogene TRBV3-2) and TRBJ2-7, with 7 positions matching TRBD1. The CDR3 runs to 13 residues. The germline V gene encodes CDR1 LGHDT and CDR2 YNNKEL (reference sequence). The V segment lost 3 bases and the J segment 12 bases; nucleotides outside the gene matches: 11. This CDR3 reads CASSQLRQGPWYF. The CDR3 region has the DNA TGTGCCAGCAGCCAGTTAAGACAGGGTCCCTGGTACTTC.

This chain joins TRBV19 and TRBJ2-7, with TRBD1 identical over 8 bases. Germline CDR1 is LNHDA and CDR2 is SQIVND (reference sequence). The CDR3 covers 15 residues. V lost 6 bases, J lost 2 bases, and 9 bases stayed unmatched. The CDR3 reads CASSQGAHGTYEQYF. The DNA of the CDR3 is TGTGCCAGTAGCCAGGGGGCACACGGGACCTACGAGCAGTACTTC.

CDR3 sequence reads: CSVQSSYNEQFF. For the CDR3, the DNA is TGCAGCGTACAAAGCTCCTACAATGAGCAGTTCTTC. V is TRBV29-1 and J is TRBJ2-1; D gene ambiguous. Looked up from germline, CDR1 is SQVTM and CDR2 is ANQGSEA. Trimming pared 6 bases from V and 0 bases from J, leaving 6 bases between. The CDR3 is 12 residues long.

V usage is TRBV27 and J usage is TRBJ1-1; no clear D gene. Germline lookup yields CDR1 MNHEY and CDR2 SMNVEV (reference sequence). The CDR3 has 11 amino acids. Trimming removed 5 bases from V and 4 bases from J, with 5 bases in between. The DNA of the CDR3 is TGTGCCAGCAGTGAAGGCACTGAAGCTTTCTTT. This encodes CASSEGTEAFF.

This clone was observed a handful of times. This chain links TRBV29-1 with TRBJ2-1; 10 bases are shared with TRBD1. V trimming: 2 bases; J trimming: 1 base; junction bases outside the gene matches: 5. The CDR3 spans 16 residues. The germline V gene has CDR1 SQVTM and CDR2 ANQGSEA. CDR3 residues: CSVEPDRGSSYNEQFF. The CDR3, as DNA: TGCAGCGTTGAACCGGACAGGGGGAGTTCCTACAATGAGCAGTTCTTC.

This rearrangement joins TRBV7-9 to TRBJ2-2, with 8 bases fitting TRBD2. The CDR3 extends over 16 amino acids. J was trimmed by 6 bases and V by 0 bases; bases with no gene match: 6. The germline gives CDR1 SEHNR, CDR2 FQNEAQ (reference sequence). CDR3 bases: TGTGCCAGCAGCTTAGCCCCGACTAGCGTTTCCGGGGAGCTGTTTTTT. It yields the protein CASSLAPTSVSGELFF. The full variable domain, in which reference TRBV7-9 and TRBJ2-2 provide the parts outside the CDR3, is DTGVSQNPRHKITKRGQNVTFRCDPISEHNRLYWYRQTLGQGPEFLTYFQNEAQLEKSRLLSDRFSAERPKGSFSTLEIQRTEQGDSAMYLCASSLAPTSVSGELFFGEGSRLTVL.